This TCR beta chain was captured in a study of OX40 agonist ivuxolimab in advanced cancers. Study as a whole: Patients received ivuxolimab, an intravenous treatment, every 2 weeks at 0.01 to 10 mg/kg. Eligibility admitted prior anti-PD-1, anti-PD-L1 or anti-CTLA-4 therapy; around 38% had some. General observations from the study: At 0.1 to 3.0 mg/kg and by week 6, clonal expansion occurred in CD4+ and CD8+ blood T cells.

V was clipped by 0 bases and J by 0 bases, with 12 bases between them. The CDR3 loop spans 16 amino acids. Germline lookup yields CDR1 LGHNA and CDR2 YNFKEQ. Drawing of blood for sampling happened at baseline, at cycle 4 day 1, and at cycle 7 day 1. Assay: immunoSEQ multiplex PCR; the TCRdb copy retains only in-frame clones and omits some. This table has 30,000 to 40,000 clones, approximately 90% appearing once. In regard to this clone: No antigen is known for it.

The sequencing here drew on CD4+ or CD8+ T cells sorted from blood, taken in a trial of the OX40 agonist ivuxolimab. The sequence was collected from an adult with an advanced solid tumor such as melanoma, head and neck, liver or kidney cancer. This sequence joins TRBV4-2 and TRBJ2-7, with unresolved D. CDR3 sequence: CASSQDLKLSSYEQYF. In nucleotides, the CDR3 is TGTGCCAGCAGCCAAGATCTGAAGCTCTCCTCCTACGAGCAGTACTTC.